The TCR beta chain under discussion was sequenced for a study of blood T cell repertoires in COVID-19. Background on the study: Samples representing acute and convalescent COVID-19 were sourced from the United States, Italy and Spain. PBMCs, B-cell-depleted T cells, or T cells were the source of the cDNA or gDNA that made up the material.

Authors' methods: Reference gene primer amplification yielded estimated nucleated cell counts. Assay: immunoSEQ multiplex PCR; the TCRdb copy retains only in-frame clones and omits some. V and J calls and clone size are those listed in that table; D and trimming were worked out from the DNA. The repertoire holds about 170,000 clones, with approximately 82% as singletons. The CDR3 extends over 12 amino acids. The ends were cut back, 5 bases at V and 6 bases at J, with 11 bases in the middle. The germline CDR1 and CDR2 sequences are LNHDA and SQIVND (reference sequence). The V gene is TRBV19, the J gene TRBJ2-7; tentatively, D is TRBD1 (5 bases). The receptor comes from a middle-aged woman with COVID-19, enrolled during active disease. The sequenced material came from peripheral blood. CDR3 protein: CASSHDRAEQYF. The CDR3 DNA sequence: TGTGCCAGTAGTCACGACAGAGCCGAGCAGTACTTC.